This TCR beta chain came from a study of OX40 agonist ivuxolimab in advanced cancers. Study-level information: Three patients got partial responses; one had hepatocellular carcinoma and two had cutaneous melanoma. Broader study findings: CD8+ T cells (on average) carried more expanded clones than CD4+ T cells. The study observed clonal expansion of CD4+ and CD8+ blood T cells by week 6 at 0.1 to 3.0 mg/kg.

V was cut by 0 bases and J by 2 bases, with 10 bases left in between. Germline assignment: CDR1 MNHEY and CDR2 SMNVEV (reference sequence). This CDR3 is built from 15 residues. Regarding this clone: Antigen unknown.

Generated by immunoSEQ multiplex PCR, the TCRdb table keeps only in-frame clones and is missing some. Of 80,000 to 95,000 clones listed, 84% were seen once; the top ten hold approximately 1.7%. The receptor was isolated from an adult with an advanced solid tumor such as melanoma, head and neck, liver or kidney cancer. The sample in question was CD4+ or CD8+ T cells sorted from blood, obtained in a trial of the OX40 agonist ivuxolimab. The chain combines TRBV27 with TRBJ1-2, with a tentative D call TRBD1 (5 bases). CDR3 protein: CASSLSGGANYGYTF. CDR3 DNA sequence: TGTGCCAGCAGTTTATCGGGAGGGGCCAACTATGGCTACACCTTC.